These 2 T cell receptor beta chains share one sample of origin, sequenced in a study of beta chain features in type 1 diabetes. These receptors have no identified antigens. Study observations and caveats: When Type 1 diabetes patients were examined, their TCRB CDR3s proved moderately but significantly shorter in all four CD4+ subsets.

Since all of the isolated RNA was reverse transcribed, expressed TCRB transcripts were what got sequenced. Here immunoSEQ multiplex PCR was the method, and the copy in TCRdb shows in-frame clones only, minus some. This table has 680,000 or so clones, roughly 13% appearing once. The specimen sequenced was naive CD4+ T cells from blood. All receptors come from a man aged 18 to 30 with type 1 diabetes.

V and J are TRBV7-6 and TRBJ2-3; D gene ambiguous. The CDR3 is made up of 12 amino acids. Germline CDR1 and CDR2: SGHVS and FNYEAQ. V was shortened by 11 bases and J by 4 bases, with 13 bases between the two germline ends. In DNA form, the CDR3 reads TGTGCCGTGGCCTCCGCCGCAGATACGCAGTATTTT. It yields the protein CAVASAADTQYF.

This clone was picked up a small number of times. This chain connects TRBV2 to TRBJ1-1; no clear D. CDR1 and CDR2 from the germline V gene are SNHLY and FYNNEI. The V and J ends lost 7 bases and 1 base respectively, with 4 bases between them. The CDR3 is 11 residues long. CDR3 loop: CASIPNTEAFF. CDR3 in DNA: TGTGCCAGCATCCCGAACACTGAAGCTTTCTTT.